The next 3 T cell receptor beta chains were all read from a single sample in a study of T cell responses to AZD1222 COVID-19 vaccine. Data came from immunoSEQ multiplex PCR; TCRdb stores just in-frame clones and leaves some out. Of 150,000 or so clones in the sample, around 89% are singletons; the top ten hold approximately 3.1%. The specimen comprised peripheral blood, sampled on day 0 of AZD1222 vaccination. These receptors all stem from an adult in good health.

Here the CDR3 DNA reads TGTGCCAGCAGCTCACCGGGATCCATGTACGAGCAGTACTTC. The encoded protein is CASSSPGSMYEQYF. The V and J genes are TRBV7-9 and TRBJ2-7; a possible D gene is TRBD2 (5 bases). Germline values: CDR1 SEHNR, CDR2 FQNEAQ (reference sequence). V was trimmed by 4 bases and J by 4 bases, leaving 14 bases between them. The CDR3 has 14 amino acids. Variable domain in full (rest from reference TRBV7-9 and TRBJ2-7): DTGVSQNPRHKITKRGQNVTFRCDPISEHNRLYWYRQTLGQGPEFLTYFQNEAQLEKSRLLSDRFSAERPKGSFSTLEIQRTEQGDSAMYLCASSSPGSMYEQYFGPGTRLTVT.

The genes are TRBV9 and TRBJ2-3; 8 nucleotides agree with TRBD2. This CDR3 has 18 amino acids. V shed 0 bases, J shed 2 bases, and the junction held 11 bases outside the gene matches. Germline CDR1 is SGDLS and CDR2 is YYNGEE. DNA for the CDR3: TGTGCCAGCAGCGTAGAGGCGGGGGGTCTATACCTCACAGATACGCAGTATTTT. It encodes CASSVEAGGLYLTDTQYF.

V is TRBV6-5 and J is TRBJ2-7, with TRBD2 identical over 8 bases. V lost 4 bases to trimming and J lost 7 bases; unmatched junction nucleotides: 6. The CDR3 has 13 amino acids. Germline-derived CDR1 and CDR2 are MNHEY and SVGAGI. DNA of the CDR3: TGTGCCAGCAGTTCGCGATCGGGGGGGGAGCAGTACTTC. It codes for CASSSRSGGEQYF.